This is a list of T cell receptor beta chains from one sample in a study of vaccination and CD4 T cells after COVID-19. These receptors are not linked to any known antigen. TCRdb redid the calling of the PCR reads with MiXCR, one entry per CDR3 protein. The data contain roughly 17,000 distinct CDR3 sequences, more than 20% of them singletons. Sequenced input: cultured CD4+ T cells from blood. The receptors were gathered from a human donor with COVID-19. The CDR3 runs from the conserved cysteine through the conserved F or W. D genes are given only for firm matches. For some rows the clone size is stated as once, few or many, or as a class when expanded; others skip it.

CDR3 protein	CDR3 DNA	D gene	clone size	V gene	J gene
CAWNGQLNTEAFF	TGTGCCTGGAACGGACAGCTGAACACTGAAGCTTTCTTT	NA	NA	TRBV30	TRBJ1-1
CASSPWTSGFTNTGELFF	TGTGCCAGCAGCCCTTGGACTAGCGGGTTCACGAACACCGGGGAGCTGTTTTTT	TRBD2	few	TRBV4-2	TRBJ2-2
CASSPPRGGIDNEQFF	TGTGCCAGTAGCCCCCCGAGGGGGGGCATAGACAATGAGCAGTTCTTC	NA	NA	TRBV19	TRBJ2-1
CASSDWDSLNYGYTF	TGTGCCAGCAGTGATTGGGACAGTCTTAACTATGGCTACACCTTC	TRBD1	few	TRBV25-1	TRBJ1-2
CASSLVGSLSYEQYF	TGTGCCAGCAGCTTAGTGGGCAGCTTATCCTACGAGCAGTACTTC	NA	NA	TRBV7-2	TRBJ2-7
CASSDLTGGEVYF	TGTGCCAGCAGTGATTTGACAGGGGGCGAGGTGTATTTT	TRBD1	NA	TRBV6-1	TRBJ2-3
CASRRTYQETQYF	TGTGCCAGCAGACGGACGTACCAAGAGACCCAGTACTTC	NA	NA	TRBV19	TRBJ2-5
CASSFMGLESSYEQYF	TGCGCCAGCAGCTTTATGGGACTTGAGAGCTCCTACGAGCAGTACTTC	NA	NA	TRBV5-1	TRBJ2-7
CASSLENPNTEAFF	TGTGCCAGCAGCCTGGAGAACCCGAACACTGAAGCTTTCTTT	NA	medium-sized	TRBV7-8	TRBJ1-1
CASSYSLSLSGGETQYF	TGTGCCAGCAGTTACTCCCTGTCTTTATCGGGTGGCGAGACCCAGTACTTC	NA	NA	TRBV6-2/TRBV6-3	TRBJ2-5
CASRKIGQNQETQYF	TGCGCCAGCAGGAAAATCGGACAGAACCAAGAGACCCAGTACTTC	NA	NA	TRBV5-1	TRBJ2-5
CASSPPRGRNTEAFF	TGTGCCAGCTCACCACCCAGGGGCCGGAACACTGAAGCTTTCTTT	NA	NA	TRBV18	TRBJ1-1
CASMPPLHF	TGTGCCAGCATGCCACCCCTCCACTTT	NA	NA	TRBV6-1	TRBJ1-6
CASSEGENIQYF	TGTGCCAGCAGTGAAGGGGAAAACATTCAGTACTTC	NA	medium-sized	TRBV2	TRBJ2-4
CASSLRGAYNEQFF	TGTGCCAGCAGCTTGCGGGGCGCCTACAATGAGCAGTTCTTC	NA	NA	TRBV11-3	TRBJ2-1
CASSLGQGNQPQHF	TGTGCCAGCAGTTTGGGACAGGGTAATCAGCCCCAGCATTTT	TRBD1	NA	TRBV12-3/TRBV12-4	TRBJ1-5
CSARGTPTGSVYEQYF	TGCAGTGCTAGGGGCACTCCAACAGGGTCAGTCTACGAGCAGTACTTC	NA	NA	TRBV20-1	TRBJ2-7